This passage covers 22 T cell receptor beta chains from one sample sequenced in a study of blood T cell repertoires in COVID-19. The table came from immunoSEQ multiplex PCR; TCRdb's copy has only in-frame clones and leaves some out. The sample lists tens of thousands of clones, roughly 89% occurring once. The sample was peripheral blood. These receptor sequences come from a man in his sixties with COVID-19, enrolled during active disease.

J is TRBJ1-6 and V is TRBV27; TRBD1 matches 7 bases. The J segment lost 0 bases and the V segment lost 6 bases, leaving 11 bases of the junction unmatched. Germline assignment: CDR1 MNHEY and CDR2 SMNVEV (reference sequence). The CDR3 length is 18 residues. The CDR3 region has the DNA TGTGCCAGCAGCTGGACGGGACAGCAAAGCTCCTATAATTCACCCCTCCACTTT. This encodes CASSWTGQQSSYNSPLHF.

The chain links TRBV5-1 to TRBJ2-7; 8 nucleotides match TRBD2. The junction had 1 base not matched to a gene; V was cut back by 0 bases and J by 2 bases. The CDR3 spans 14 residues. The V gene's germline CDR1 is SGHRS and CDR2 YFSETQ. This CDR3 reads CASSLGSGTYEQYF. The CDR3, as DNA: TGCGCCAGCAGCTTGGGTAGCGGGACCTACGAGCAGTACTTC.

The chain uses TRBV15 and TRBJ1-1; D is ambiguous. Trimming took 5 bases from V and 1 from J, leaving 11 bases between them. This CDR3 spans 14 amino acids. Per the germline V gene, CDR1 is LNHNV and CDR2 is YYDKDF (reference sequence). Here the CDR3 reads CATSSRRENTEAFF. DNA of the CDR3: TGTGCCACCAGCTCCCGACGGGAGAACACTGAAGCTTTCTTT.

This chain links TRBV5-1 with TRBJ1-5; D gene unclear. Per the germline V gene, CDR1 is SGHRS and CDR2 is YFSETQ. CDR3 size: 15 residues. Between the trimmed V and J ends, which lost 5 bases and 0 bases, there was a span of 12 bases. CDR3 in amino acids: CASSPGSASNQPQHF. The CDR3 bases are TGCGCCAGCAGTCCCGGGAGTGCTAGCAATCAGCCCCAGCATTTT. The whole variable domain, remainder taken from reference TRBV5-1 and TRBJ1-5, is KAGVTQTPRYLIKTRGQQVTLSCSPISGHRSVSWYQQTPGQGLQFLFEYFSETQRNKGNFPGRFSGRQFSNSRSEMNVSTLELGDSALYLCASSPGSASNQPQHFGDGTRLSIL.

This rearrangement joins TRBV9 to TRBJ2-3; tentative D call: TRBD2 (5 bases). Trimming left V 0 bases short and J 0 bases short, with 11 bases between. The CDR3 covers 16 residues. Germline CDR1 is SGDLS and CDR2 is YYNGEE. The CDR3 sequence is CASSVGLASSTDTQYF. The DNA of the CDR3 is TGTGCCAGCAGCGTAGGCCTAGCCTCTAGCACAGATACGCAGTATTTT. The full variable domain, in which reference TRBV9 and TRBJ2-3 provide the parts outside the CDR3, is DSGVTQTPKHLITATGQRVTLRCSPRSGDLSVYWYQQSLDQGLQFLIQYYNGEERAKGNILERFSAQQFPDLHSELNLSSLELGDSALYFCASSVGLASSTDTQYFGPGTRLTVL.

In this sample, this clone turned up once. CDR3 sequence: CASSPARQGGSETQYF. The DNA for the CDR3 is TGTGCCAGCAGCCCGGCGAGACAGGGAGGTTCAGAGACCCAGTACTTC. V and J are TRBV5-4 and TRBJ2-5, with a tentative D call TRBD1 (7 bases). Germline V CDR1 and CDR2: SGHNT, YYREEE (reference sequence). Between the trimmed V and J ends, which lost 4 bases and 4 bases, there was a span of 20 bases. The CDR3 length is 16 residues.

The CDR3 DNA sequence: TGTGCCAGCAGCCCCTCGGGGGGGGCTGGAAACACCATATATTTT. Its protein is CASSPSGGAGNTIYF. The rearrangement uses TRBV3-1 (or the pseudogene TRBV3-2) and TRBJ1-3; D may be TRBD1 (5 bases). This CDR3 has 15 amino acids. V lost 4 bases to trimming and J lost 2 bases, with 12 bases between them. Looked up from germline, CDR1 is LGHDT and CDR2 is YNNKEL (reference sequence).

CDR3: CATSRDLYQPQHF. In DNA, the CDR3 is TGTGCCACCAGCAGAGATCTCTATCAGCCCCAGCATTTT. The rearrangement joins TRBV15 to TRBJ1-5; D gene uncertain. This CDR3 is built from 13 residues. Trimming took 0 bases from V and 5 from J, leaving 5 bases between them. CDR1 is LNHNV and CDR2 is YYDKDF in the germline V gene (reference sequence).

The chain uses TRBV3-1 (or the pseudogene TRBV3-2) and TRBJ1-2; possibly TRBD1 for D (6 bases). Per the germline V gene, CDR1 is LGHDT and CDR2 is YNNKEL (reference sequence). V gave up 4 bases and J gave up 7 bases, with 22 bases separating them. The CDR3 has 16 residues. CDR3 loop: CASSPYTQGREGGYTF. Written as DNA, the CDR3 is TGTGCCAGCAGCCCTTACACCCAGGGGCGCGAGGGTGGCTACACCTTC.

This chain links TRBV4-2 with TRBJ2-2; TRBD2 matches 7 bases. The J segment lost 6 bases and the V segment lost 0 bases, leaving 10 bases of the junction unmatched. This CDR3 is built from 17 residues. Germline CDR1 is LGHNA and CDR2 is YNFKEQ. The DNA of the CDR3 is TGTGCCAGCAGCCAAGAGATTGGGGACTATGTCCCCGGGGAGCTGTTTTTT. The encoded protein is CASSQEIGDYVPGELFF.

The V gene is TRBV7-8, the J gene TRBJ2-1, with TRBD1 matching over 8 bases. Germline assignment: CDR1 SGHVS and CDR2 FQNEAQ. This CDR3 comprises 15 residues. Germline trimming cut 5 bases from V and 3 bases from J; bases unmatched to any gene: 6. The chain's CDR3 is CASSPGQVSYNEQFF. CDR3 nucleotide sequence: TGTGCCAGCAGCCCGGGACAGGTGAGCTACAATGAGCAGTTCTTC. Combining the CDR3 with reference TRBV7-8 and TRBJ2-1 gives the whole variable domain GAGVSQSPRYKVAKRGQDVALRCDPISGHVSLFWYQQALGQGPEFLTYFQNEAQLDKSGLPSDRFFAERPEGSVSTLKIQRTQQEDSAVYLCASSPGQVSYNEQFFGPGTRLTVL.

The CDR3 nucleotides are TGTGCCAGCTCCGACACAGGGAACAATCAGCCCCAGCATTTT. Its protein product is CASSDTGNNQPQHF. This chain links TRBV18 with TRBJ1-5, with D tentatively TRBD1 (6 bases). V lost 6 bases to trimming and J lost 3 bases, with 12 bases between them. In germline, CDR1 is KGHSH, CDR2 LQKENI. This CDR3 contains 14 residues.

The rearrangement uses TRBV24-1 and TRBJ2-2; 10 bases fit TRBD2. Germline CDR1 and CDR2: KGHDR and SFDVKD. The ends lost 3 bases at V and 5 bases at J; junction bases unmatched: 11. The CDR3 has 18 amino acids. The CDR3 loop reads CATSDTGEREGRTGELFF. The CDR3 DNA sequence: TGTGCCACCAGTGATACGGGGGAGCGGGAGGGCCGAACCGGGGAGCTGTTTTTT.

This clone was picked up a small number of times. This rearrangement joins TRBV6-1 to TRBJ2-7; D may be TRBD1 (5 bases). This CDR3 is 13 amino acids long. Germline-derived CDR1 and CDR2 are MNHNS and SASEGT. Trimming removed 1 base at V and 9 bases at J, with 13 bases between. The chain's CDR3 is CASSEVPWGRQYF. The CDR3 DNA follows: TGTGCCAGCAGTGAAGTGCCATGGGGCCGGCAGTACTTC.

J is TRBJ2-7 and V is TRBV18, with TRBD1 matching over 11 bases. V lost 5 bases and J lost 5; bases outside the gene matches: 5. Germline CDR1 is KGHSH and CDR2 is LQKENI. This CDR3 comprises 14 residues. The CDR3 region is CASSLGQGVDEQYF. The CDR3 bases are TGTGCCAGCTCATTGGGACAGGGGGTGGACGAGCAGTACTTC.

The J gene is TRBJ2-5, the V gene TRBV28, with D tentatively TRBD1 (6 bases). Trimming cost V 2 bases and J 5 bases, with 9 bases left between them. CDR3 size: 13 residues. CDR1 is MDHEN and CDR2 is SYDVKM in the germline V gene. In DNA form, the CDR3 reads TGTGCCAGCAGTTTACAGGGGCGGGAGACCCAGTACTTC. Protein product: CASSLQGRETQYF.

This clone was recorded once. This chain links TRBV10-3 with TRBJ2-1; D perhaps matches TRBD1 (5 bases). The V gene lost 6 bases and the J gene lost 6 bases, with 18 bases spanning the gap. The V gene's germline CDR1 is ENHRY and CDR2 SYGVKD. This CDR3 contains 15 residues. The CDR3 DNA is TGTGCCATCAGGCCTAACTCAGGGATGGGCAATGAGCAGTTCTTC. Translation gives CAIRPNSGMGNEQFF.

The chain carries TRBV5-4 and TRBJ1-2; 8 bases align to TRBD1. Germline CDR1 and CDR2: SGHNT and YYREEE (reference sequence). The CDR3 sequence is 14 residues long. Unmatched junction bases numbered 3, after V lost 3 bases and J lost 2 bases. The CDR3 protein is CASSWDRLNYGYTF. In nucleotides, the CDR3 is TGTGCCAGCAGCTGGGACAGGCTCAACTATGGCTACACCTTC.

With respect to this clone: At one end, the junction sequence differs from germline, possibly due to a read error. The gene calls are TRBV7-2 and TRBJ2-1, with 9 nucleotides matching TRBD2. The CDR3 is made up of 15 amino acids. The germline V gene has CDR1 SGHTA and CDR2 FQGNSA. The CDR3 here is CASSLAGVSYNEQFF. For the CDR3, the DNA is TGTGCCAGCAGTTTAGCGGGAGTAAGCTACAATGAGCAGTTCTTC.

The chain's CDR3 is CASSPLAGTRNNEQFF. DNA for the CDR3: TGTGCCAGCAGCCCATTGGCGGGAACAAGAAACAATGAGCAGTTCTTC. The chain couples TRBV5-8 to TRBJ2-1; TRBD2 is a possible D gene (6 bases). V was trimmed by 4 bases and J by 5 bases, leaving 19 bases between them. The germline gives CDR1 SGHTS, CDR2 YDEGEE. The CDR3 spans 16 residues.

The genes are TRBV27 and TRBJ1-2; 7 bases map to TRBD1. Trimming removed 5 bases from V and 8 bases from J; junction bases left unmatched: 14. This CDR3 region has 15 residues. Germline V gene data show CDR1 as MNHEY and CDR2 as SMNVEV (reference sequence). CDR3 loop: CASSKTWGQRVGYTF. In DNA form, the CDR3 reads TGTGCCAGCAGTAAGACCTGGGGACAGCGGGTAGGCTACACCTTC.

J is TRBJ2-1 and V is TRBV21-1; the table's D call, TRBD2, was not checked against the DNA. TRBV21-1 corresponds to a pseudogene. The CDR3 sequence is 19 residues long. The CDR3, as DNA: TGTGCCAGCAGCAAAGAGGAGGTACGGCGGGAGAGGCCCTACAATGAGCAGTTCTTC. Protein sequence: CASSKEEVRRERPYNEQFF.